The 3 T cell receptor beta chains reported below all come from one sample, sequenced in a study of T cells in Graves' hyperthyroidism and ophthalmopathy. It was RNA transcripts that yielded the amplified TCR beta CDR3 regions. First-round RT-PCR with HTBI primers amplified the TCR CDR3 region. TCRdb re-analysed the multiplex PCR reads in MiXCR, keeping a single row per CDR3 protein. The sample includes approximately 400,000 distinct CDR3 sequences, about 25% of them seen just once. The source material was blood. The source of these receptors is a man between 45 and 60 years old with Graves' hyperthyroidism.

This clonotype was seen a handful of times. J is TRBJ1-1 and V is TRBV12-3 or TRBV12-4; tentatively, D is TRBD1 (5 bases). This CDR3 spans 15 amino acids. Trimming removed 6 bases from V and 5 bases from J, with 19 bases in between. The CDR3 DNA sequence: TGTGCCAGCAGCCGAACGGGAGAGGGGCGGACTGAAGCTTTCTTT. As protein: CASSRTGEGRTEAFF.

This clonotype appeared once. At one of its ends the junction is not consistent with the germline gene, which may arise from a read error. This chain uses TRBV20-1 with TRBJ2-1; 12 bases map to TRBD2. The CDR3 extends over 15 amino acids. Germline V gene sequence: CDR1 DFQATT, CDR2 SNEGSKA (reference sequence). The DNA of the CDR3 is TGCAGGGCTAGACTAGCGGGAGAGTCCTACAATGAGCAGTTCTTC. It is translated as CRARLAGESYNEQFF.

The J gene is TRBJ1-2, the V gene TRBV18; 7 bases are a match to TRBD1. Germline V lookup: CDR1 KGHSH, CDR2 LQKENI. This CDR3 region has 15 residues. With V trimmed by 4 bases and J by 4 bases, 9 bases remained unmatched. This CDR3 is CASSQGAQRSYGYTF. The CDR3 nucleotides read TGTGCCAGCTCACAGGGGGCCCAAAGGTCCTATGGCTACACCTTC.